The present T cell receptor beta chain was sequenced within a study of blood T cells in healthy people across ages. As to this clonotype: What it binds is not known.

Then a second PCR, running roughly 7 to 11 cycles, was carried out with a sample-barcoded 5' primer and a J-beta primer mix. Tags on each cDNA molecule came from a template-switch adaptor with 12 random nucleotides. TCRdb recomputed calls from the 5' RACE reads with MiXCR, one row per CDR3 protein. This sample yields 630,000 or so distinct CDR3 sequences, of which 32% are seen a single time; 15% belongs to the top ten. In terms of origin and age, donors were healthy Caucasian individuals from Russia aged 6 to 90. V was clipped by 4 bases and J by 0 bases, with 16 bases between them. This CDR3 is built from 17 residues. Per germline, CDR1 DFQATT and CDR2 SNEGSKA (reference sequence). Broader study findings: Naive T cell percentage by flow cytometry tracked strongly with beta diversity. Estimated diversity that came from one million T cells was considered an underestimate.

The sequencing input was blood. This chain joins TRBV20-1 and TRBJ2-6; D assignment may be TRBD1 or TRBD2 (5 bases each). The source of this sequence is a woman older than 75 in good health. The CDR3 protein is CSATLQGAFSGANVLTF. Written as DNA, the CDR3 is TGCAGTGCTACTCTTCAGGGAGCCTTCTCTGGGGCCAACGTCCTGACTTTC.